The rows below give T cell receptor beta chains drawn from one sample of a study of radiotherapy plus CTLA-4 blockade in lung cancer. The table came from immunoSEQ multiplex PCR; TCRdb's copy has only in-frame clones and leaves some out. The repertoire holds tens of thousands of clones, with 65% to 80% as singletons. The sequenced sample was peripheral blood, obtained from a patient treated with radiotherapy plus ipilimumab. All receptors derive from a human donor with non-small cell lung cancer who had a complete response to radiotherapy plus ipilimumab. Both conserved end residues are part of each CDR3. D genes are given only for firm matches. Where a row states a size, it is once, few, many or the class of an expanded clone; other rows omit it.

clone_size	v_call	j_call	d_call	cdr3_length	cdr3_aa	cdr3_nt
-	TRBV5-1	TRBJ2-4	-	15	CASSESLLAKNIQYF	TGCGCCAGCAGCGAATCTTTGTTAGCCAAAAACATTCAGTACTTC
-	TRBV2	TRBJ2-5	TRBD1	13	CASSDEGAETQYF	TGTGCCAGCAGTGATGAGGGGGCAGAGACCCAGTACTTC
-	TRBV5-6	TRBJ2-2	-	17	CASSSLGQSTRTGELFF	TGTGCCAGCAGCTCCTTAGGCCAATCGACGAGGACCGGGGAGCTGTTTTTT
-	TRBV7-8	TRBJ2-1	TRBD2	16	CASSRTGTRPYNEQFF	TGTGCCAGCAGCCGGACCGGGACTAGACCCTACAATGAGCAGTTCTTC
-	TRBV19	TRBJ1-1	TRBD1	16	CASSPQGGFMNTEAFF	TGTGCCAGTAGTCCTCAGGGGGGATTCATGAACACTGAAGCTTTCTTT
-	TRBV10-1	TRBJ1-2	-	13	CASAPGKNYGYTF	TGCGCCAGCGCGCCGGGGAAGAACTATGGCTACACCTTC
once	TRBV7-6	TRBJ1-5	TRBD1	14	CASSLETGAQPQHF	TGTGCCAGCAGCCTCGAAACAGGGGCCCAGCCCCAGCATTTT
once	TRBV5-4	TRBJ2-1	TRBD2	15	CASSFTTSGRTYPFF	TGTGCCAGCAGCTTTACTACTAGCGGGAGGACTTATCCGTTCTTC
-	TRBV5-1	TRBJ2-3	-	15	CASRDGGSSTDTQYF	TGCGCCAGCCGGGACGGAGGTTCTAGCACAGATACGCAGTATTTT
-	TRBV4-3	TRBJ2-1	TRBD2	15	CASSQDGTTGNEQFF	TGCGCCAGCAGCCAAGATGGGACTACCGGTAATGAGCAGTTCTTC
-	TRBV14	TRBJ2-1	TRBD2	14	CASSQDTSGGKQFF	TGTGCCAGCAGCCAAGATACTAGCGGGGGAAAGCAGTTCTTC
-	TRBV27	TRBJ2-5	-	15	CASSPQHREQETQYF	TGTGCCAGCAGTCCCCAACACCGGGAACAAGAGACCCAGTACTTC
-	TRBV19	TRBJ1-2	TRBD1	17	CASSSSAATGVLNGYTF	TGTGCCAGTAGCAGCTCCGCCGCAACAGGGGTCCTGAATGGCTACACCTTC
-	TRBV6-5	TRBJ1-1	-	14	CASYPGRQNTEAFF	TGTGCCAGCTACCCGGGACGTCAGAACACTGAAGCTTTCTTT
-	TRBV30	TRBJ2-3	-	12	CAWSVAGNTQYF	TGTGCCTGGAGTGTAGCAGGGAATACGCAGTATTTT
-	TRBV30	TRBJ2-3	TRBD1	18	CAWSRGSRDREIGDTQYF	TGTGCCTGGAGTAGGGGAAGCAGGGACAGGGAGATCGGAGATACGCAGTATTTT